The 22 T cell receptor beta chains reported below all come from one sample, sequenced in a study of blood T cells in healthy people across ages. The second PCR ran about 7 to 12 cycles with a sample-barcoded 5' primer and J-beta primers. TCRdb itself ran the 5' RACE reads through MiXCR, one entry per CDR3 protein. The repertoire includes roughly 2 million distinct CDR3 sequences, roughly 50% of them detected once, and over 2% sits in the top ten. The sample consisted of blood. All receptors come from a middle-aged woman in good health.

This clonotype was counted only a few times. The chain joins TRBV28 to TRBJ2-4; 7 nucleotides match TRBD1. Germline trimming cut 5 bases from V and 6 bases from J; bases unmatched to any gene: 7. Per germline, CDR1 MDHEN and CDR2 SYDVKM. The CDR3 loop spans 14 amino acids. The CDR3 DNA is TGTGCCAGCAGTGAGATAGGACAGGCAAACATTCAGTACTTC. This sequence encodes CASSEIGQANIQYF.

Many counts were recorded for this clonotype. The chain joins TRBV5-1 to TRBJ2-1; D is undetermined. Germline V lookup: CDR1 SGHRS, CDR2 YFSETQ. Deletions cut 0 bases from V and 8 bases from J, with 9 bases between. The length of the CDR3 is 13 residues. The CDR3 protein is CASSLVGSDEQFF. In DNA form, the CDR3 reads TGCGCCAGCAGCTTGGTAGGGTCGGATGAGCAGTTCTTC. Drawing the rest from reference TRBV5-1 and TRBJ2-1, the complete variable domain is KAGVTQTPRYLIKTRGQQVTLSCSPISGHRSVSWYQQTPGQGLQFLFEYFSETQRNKGNFPGRFSGRQFSNSRSEMNVSTLELGDSALYLCASSLVGSDEQFFGPGTRLTVL.

The CDR3 protein is CASSYAGVGETQYF. The CDR3 DNA reads TGTGCCAGCAGTTACGCGGGGGTGGGGGAGACCCAGTACTTC. The chain combines TRBV6-6 with TRBJ2-5; 7 bases line up with TRBD2. V shed 2 bases, J shed 5 bases, and the junction held 5 bases outside the gene matches. Germline V CDR1 and CDR2: MNHNY, SVGAGI (reference sequence). The CDR3 is 14 residues long.

This clonotype has more than one count but fewer than ten. V usage is TRBV4-1 and J usage is TRBJ1-5; TRBD1 matches at 8 bases. Germline-derived CDR1 and CDR2 are MGHRA and YSYEKL. V shed 0 bases, J shed 4 bases, and the junction held 2 bases outside the gene matches. The CDR3 totals 15 residues. The CDR3 sequence: CASSQEWTGNQPQHF. CDR3 sequence (DNA): TGCGCCAGCAGCCAAGAGTGGACAGGGAATCAGCCCCAGCATTTT.

This clonotype was seen more than once but under ten times. The rearrangement links TRBV29-1 to TRBJ2-3; D possibly matches TRBD1 or TRBD2 (5 bases each). This CDR3 has 12 residues. Germline V gene sequence: CDR1 SQVTM, CDR2 ANQGSEA. Trimming took off 7 bases at V and 2 bases at J, with 10 bases between the two ends. As DNA, the CDR3 is TGCAGCGCTTTGGGGGACACAGATACGCAGTATTTT. Translating gives CSALGDTDTQYF.

This chain links TRBV2 with TRBJ2-5; 7 bases match TRBD1. The J call may be incorrect, as the DNA end agrees better with TRBJ2-4. The CDR3 has 15 amino acids. Germline loops: CDR1 SNHLY, CDR2 FYNNEI. CDR3 loop: CASSETGPLGNIQYF. The CDR3 DNA reads TGTGCCAGCAGTGAGACAGGGCCCCTAGGGAACATTCAGTACTTC.

The sample holds many counts of this clonotype. CDR3 residues: CASSSDRVREKLFF. DNA for the CDR3: TGTGCCAGCAGCTCCGACAGGGTTCGTGAAAAACTGTTTTTT. This chain uses TRBV7-9 with TRBJ1-4; TRBD1 aligns across 7 bases. This CDR3 comprises 14 residues. Germline lookup yields CDR1 SEHNR and CDR2 FQNEAQ (reference sequence). V lost 4 bases and J lost 7; bases outside the gene matches: 6.

In DNA, the CDR3 is TGTGCCAGCAGCTTAACCGGGGGGGCGGTTGAGACCCAGTACTTC. Translated, it gives CASSLTGGAVETQYF. The chain joins TRBV7-2 to TRBJ2-5, with 8 bases matching TRBD2. The germline CDR1 and CDR2 sequences are SGHTA and FQGNSA. J was trimmed by 5 bases and V by 2 bases; bases with no gene match: 7. The CDR3 sequence is 15 residues long.

This clonotype has only one observation. The chain is built from TRBV9 and TRBJ2-7, with 9 bases identical to TRBD2. V was pared by 5 bases and J by 0 bases, with 9 bases of the junction left unmatched. The CDR3 is 16 amino acids. Looked up from germline, CDR1 is SGDLS and CDR2 is YYNGEE. The CDR3 region has the DNA TGTGCCAGCAGTGTCGGACTAGCGACGAACTCCTACGAGCAGTACTTC. This translates into CASSVGLATNSYEQYF.

In regard to this clonotype: Sequence at one end of the junction differs from germline and may be a read error. The chain links TRBV12-3 or TRBV12-4 to TRBJ2-6; maybe TRBD1 (5 bases). The CDR3 covers 15 residues. The CDR3 DNA reads as TGTGCCAGCAGTTTCCTGTTCTCTGGGGCCAGCGTCCTGACTTTC. Its protein product is CASSFLFSGASVLTF.

This clonotype was recorded once. The CDR3, as DNA: TGTGCCAGCAGCTTGCCTCGAGAGACAGGGTTGTGGGAGACCCAGTACTTC. This encodes CASSLPRETGLWETQYF. The V call is TRBV5-6, the J call TRBJ2-5; 7 bases fit TRBD1. After removal of 1 base from V and 5 bases from J, the junction contained 14 bases not matched to a gene. The germline CDR1 and CDR2 sequences are SGHDT and YYEEEE. The CDR3 is 17 amino acids. Full variable domain (missing parts from reference TRBV5-6 and TRBJ2-5): DAGVTQSPTHLIKTRGQQVTLRCSPKSGHDTVSWYQQALGQGPQFIFQYYEEEERQRGNFPDRFSGHQFPNYSSELNVNALLLGDSALYLCASSLPRETGLWETQYFGPGTRLLVL.

The rearrangement uses TRBV11-1 and TRBJ1-5, with a weak D call TRBD1 (6 bases). Trimming shortened V by 5 bases and J by 0 bases, and 11 bases separated the two germline ends. The CDR3 has 15 amino acids. Germline CDR1 SGHAT, CDR2 FQDESV (reference sequence). The CDR3 protein is CASSAGTPSNQPQHF. The DNA of the CDR3 is TGTGCCAGCAGCGCCGGGACACCTAGCAATCAGCCCCAGCATTTT.

V and J are TRBV4-3 and TRBJ2-7; the D is unclear. The CDR3 extends over 14 amino acids. Trimming pared 1 base from V and 3 bases from J, leaving 10 bases between. CDR1 and CDR2 from the germline V gene are LGHNA and YSLEER. CDR3 loop: CASSQGRPGYEQYF. The CDR3 bases are TGCGCCAGCAGCCAAGGACGACCAGGCTACGAGCAGTACTTC.

The chain combines TRBV6-2 or TRBV6-3 with TRBJ2-5; D is possibly TRBD1 (6 bases). Germline loops: CDR1 MNHEY, CDR2 SVGEGT. V was shortened by 7 bases and J by 3 bases, with 15 bases between the two germline ends. This CDR3 contains 14 residues. CDR3 sequence reads: CASIGQGPKETQYF. CDR3 in DNA: TGTGCCAGCATCGGGCAGGGGCCGAAAGAGACCCAGTACTTC.

J is TRBJ2-5 and V is TRBV7-2; D not resolved. The CDR3 loop spans 14 amino acids. V lost 5 bases and J 11 bases, leaving 21 bases between the germline ends. Looked up from germline, CDR1 is SGHTA and CDR2 is FQGNSA. The CDR3 coding sequence is TGTGCCAGCAGCCTGGTAGCCCGAGTGAATGAGCAGTACTTC. Its protein is CASSLVARVNEQYF.

The rearrangement links TRBV28 to TRBJ2-4; the match to TRBD1 covers 9 bases. Germline trimming cut 5 bases from V and 0 bases from J; bases unmatched to any gene: 8. Germline CDR1 and CDR2: MDHEN and SYDVKM. This CDR3 is built from 17 residues. CDR3 DNA: TGTGCCAGCAGTCCACAGGGGGCGGCTGTAGCCAAAAACATTCAGTACTTC. This gives the protein CASSPQGAAVAKNIQYF.

The chain has TRBV20-1 and TRBJ2-3; 11 bases agree with TRBD2. CDR1 is DFQATT, CDR2 SNEGSKA, per germline (reference sequence). Germline trimming cut 4 bases from V and 3 bases from J; bases unmatched to any gene: 9. CDR3 length: 16 residues. The CDR3 DNA reads TGCAGTGCTAAAGGGACTAGCGGAGGGCGGACAGATACGCAGTATTTT. Protein: CSAKGTSGGRTDTQYF.

This clonotype has only a few counts. The chain couples TRBV27 to TRBJ2-6; TRBD1 matches 10 bases. Germline V gene sequence: CDR1 MNHEY, CDR2 SMNVEV (reference sequence). There are 20 residues in the CDR3. Trimming took 3 bases from V and 0 from J; bases not matched to a gene: 11. DNA for the CDR3: TGTGCCAGCAGTTTTGGGACAGGGGTGGGGGGTGACTCTGGGGCCAACGTCCTGACTTTC. Amino acids: CASSFGTGVGGDSGANVLTF.

The J gene is TRBJ2-7, the V gene TRBV18; D not resolved. The CDR3 sequence is 15 residues long. Germline lookup yields CDR1 KGHSH and CDR2 LQKENI. V was trimmed by 0 bases and J by 3 bases, leaving 12 bases between them. The CDR3 spells CASSPPAVALYEQYF. The DNA for the CDR3 is TGTGCCAGCTCACCACCCGCGGTAGCTCTCTACGAGCAGTACTTC. Looking up the rest from reference TRBV18 and TRBJ2-7 gives the full variable domain: NAGVMQNPRHLVRRRGQEARLRCSPMKGHSHVYWYRQLPEEGLKFMVYLQKENIIDESGMPKERFSAEFPKEGPSILRIQQVVRGDSAAYFCASSPPAVALYEQYFGPGTRLTVT.

In this sample, this clonotype turned up a few times. This chain links TRBV15 with TRBJ1-1, with D perhaps matching TRBD1 (6 bases). The CDR3 length is 15 residues. V was shortened by 3 bases and J by 4 bases, with 15 bases between the two germline ends. CDR1 and CDR2 (germline): LNHNV, YYDKDF (reference sequence). The CDR3 nucleotides read TGTGCCACCAGCAGCCCACAGGGTTCGGGCACTGAAGCTTTCTTT. Translating gives CATSSPQGSGTEAFF.

V usage is TRBV7-2 and J usage is TRBJ2-3; no clear D gene. The CDR3 contains 15 residues. Germline CDR1 reads SGHTA; CDR2 reads FQGNSA. V lost 1 base, J lost 1 base, and 9 bases lay in between. The CDR3 DNA is TGTGCCAGCAGCTTAGATGTACTGGGCACAGATACGCAGTATTTT. Protein sequence: CASSLDVLGTDTQYF.

The chain carries TRBV27 and TRBJ1-5, with D perhaps TRBD1 (5 bases). The germline V and J ends were trimmed by 7 bases and 6 bases, with 10 bases remaining between them. CDR3 length: 12 amino acids. CDR1 is MNHEY and CDR2 is SMNVEV in the germline V gene (reference sequence). CDR3 protein: CASTTGGQPQHF. The DNA of the CDR3 is TGTGCCAGCACCACGGGGGGTCAGCCCCAGCATTTT.